The TCR beta chain under discussion was sequenced for a study of cytomegalovirus exposure and HLA in healthy donors. Study conclusions and caveats: A later analysis linked some 18,000 TCR beta sequences to HLA alleles at 0.05 false discovery rate.

With 60 Vbeta and 13 Jbeta primers, the PCR was carried out. The method was immunoSEQ multiplex PCR; TCRdb's version includes in-frame clones alone and lacks a portion of them. The record lists fewer than 60,000 clones, of which the ten most abundant hold roughly an eighth. A word on this clone: The antigen is unknown.

V was cut by 10 bases and J by 0 bases, with 15 bases left in between. The CDR3 totals 15 residues. Per the germline V gene, CDR1 is SGHAT and CDR2 is FQNNGV. The V gene is TRBV11-2, the J gene TRBJ2-2, with TRBD2 as a possible D gene (6 bases). The receptor's source is a young woman in good health and CMV-seropositive. Sequencing used PBMCs. The CDR3: CATGGDKTNTGELFF. Here the CDR3 DNA reads TGTGCCACCGGGGGAGACAAGACGAACACCGGGGAGCTGTTTTTT.